Sequencing of this T cell receptor (beta chain) was carried out in a study of molecular identifiers for immune sequencing clone quantification. Library preparation followed earlier protocols using designated TCR primers. TCRdb itself ran the PCR reads through MiXCR, one entry per CDR3 protein. The sample contains around 470,000 distinct CDR3 sequences, about a fifth of which appear only once. This CDR3 is built from 15 residues. CDR1 is MNHEY, CDR2 SMNVEV, per germline (reference sequence). The J segment lost 4 bases and the V segment lost 6 bases, leaving 11 bases of the junction unmatched. The sequenced material came from naive CD8+ T cells from blood, with Jurkat cell RNA spiked in. The subset denotes: FACS-sorted CD8+CD4-CCR7+CD45RA+ naive T cells. The sequence was collected from a human donor in good health. Some libraries in this study had Jurkat cell RNA spiked in. The chain joins TRBV27 to TRBJ2-7; 8 nucleotides match TRBD2. The CDR3 loop is CASRLALADSYEQYF. The CDR3 coding sequence is TGTGCCAGCAGACTTGCACTAGCGGACTCGTACGAGCAGTACTTC.